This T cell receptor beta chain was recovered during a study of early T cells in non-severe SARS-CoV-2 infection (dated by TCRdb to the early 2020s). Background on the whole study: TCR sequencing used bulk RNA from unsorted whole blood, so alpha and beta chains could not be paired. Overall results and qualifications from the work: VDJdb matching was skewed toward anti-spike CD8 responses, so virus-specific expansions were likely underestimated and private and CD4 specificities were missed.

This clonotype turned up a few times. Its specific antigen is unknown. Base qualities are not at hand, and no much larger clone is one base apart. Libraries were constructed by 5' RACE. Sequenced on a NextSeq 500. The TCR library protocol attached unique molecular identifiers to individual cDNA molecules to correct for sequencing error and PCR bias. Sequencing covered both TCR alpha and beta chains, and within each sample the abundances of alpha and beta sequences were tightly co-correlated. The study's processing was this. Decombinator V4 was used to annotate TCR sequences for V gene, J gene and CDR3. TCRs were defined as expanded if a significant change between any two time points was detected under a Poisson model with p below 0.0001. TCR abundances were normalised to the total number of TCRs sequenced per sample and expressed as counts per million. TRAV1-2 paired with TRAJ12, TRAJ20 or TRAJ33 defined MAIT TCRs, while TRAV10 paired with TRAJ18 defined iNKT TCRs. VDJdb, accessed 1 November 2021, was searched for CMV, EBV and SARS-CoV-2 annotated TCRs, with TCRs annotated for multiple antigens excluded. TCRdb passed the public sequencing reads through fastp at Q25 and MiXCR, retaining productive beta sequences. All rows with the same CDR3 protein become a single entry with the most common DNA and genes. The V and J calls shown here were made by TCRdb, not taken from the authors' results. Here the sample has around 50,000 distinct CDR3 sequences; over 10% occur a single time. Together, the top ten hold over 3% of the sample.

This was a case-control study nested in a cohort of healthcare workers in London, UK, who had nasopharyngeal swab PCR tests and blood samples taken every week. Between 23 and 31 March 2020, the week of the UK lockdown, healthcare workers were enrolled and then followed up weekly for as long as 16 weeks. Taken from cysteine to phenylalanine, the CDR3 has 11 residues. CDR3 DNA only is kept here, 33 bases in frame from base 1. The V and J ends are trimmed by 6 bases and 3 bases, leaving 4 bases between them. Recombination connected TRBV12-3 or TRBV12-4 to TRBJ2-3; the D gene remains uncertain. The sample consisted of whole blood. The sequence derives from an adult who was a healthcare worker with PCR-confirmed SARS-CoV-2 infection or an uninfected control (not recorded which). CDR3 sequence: CASRLTDTQYF. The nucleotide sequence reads TGTGCCAGCAGGCTTACAGATACGCAGTATTTT.